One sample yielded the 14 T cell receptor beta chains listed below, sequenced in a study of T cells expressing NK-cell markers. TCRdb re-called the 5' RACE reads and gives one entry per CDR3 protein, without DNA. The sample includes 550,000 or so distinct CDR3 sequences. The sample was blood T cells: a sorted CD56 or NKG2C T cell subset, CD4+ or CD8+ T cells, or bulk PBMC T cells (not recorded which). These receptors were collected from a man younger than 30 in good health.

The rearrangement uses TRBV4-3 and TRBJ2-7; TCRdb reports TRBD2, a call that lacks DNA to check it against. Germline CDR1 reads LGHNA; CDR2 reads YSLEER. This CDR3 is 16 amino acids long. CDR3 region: CASSQDLSGKAYEQYF.

The CDR3: CASSHSYNEQFF. The chain recombines TRBV10-1 with TRBJ2-1. Germline V gene sequence: CDR1 WNHNN, CDR2 SYGVQD (reference sequence). This CDR3 comprises 12 residues.

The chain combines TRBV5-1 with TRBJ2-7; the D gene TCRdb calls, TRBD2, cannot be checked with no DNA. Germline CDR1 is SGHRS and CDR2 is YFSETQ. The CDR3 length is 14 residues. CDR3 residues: CASSLAGGLGEQYF.

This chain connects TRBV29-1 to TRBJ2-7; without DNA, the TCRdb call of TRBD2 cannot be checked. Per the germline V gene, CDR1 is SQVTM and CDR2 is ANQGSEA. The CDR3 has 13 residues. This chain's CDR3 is CSVVGGALYEQYF.

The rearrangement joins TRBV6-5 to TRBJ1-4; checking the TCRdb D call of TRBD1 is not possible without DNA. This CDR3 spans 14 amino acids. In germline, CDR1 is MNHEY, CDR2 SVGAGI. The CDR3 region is CASSSTGGREKLFF.

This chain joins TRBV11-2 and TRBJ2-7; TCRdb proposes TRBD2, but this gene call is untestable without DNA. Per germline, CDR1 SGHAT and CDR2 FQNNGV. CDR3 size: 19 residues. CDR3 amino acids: CASSLRQNLAGGPSYEQYF.

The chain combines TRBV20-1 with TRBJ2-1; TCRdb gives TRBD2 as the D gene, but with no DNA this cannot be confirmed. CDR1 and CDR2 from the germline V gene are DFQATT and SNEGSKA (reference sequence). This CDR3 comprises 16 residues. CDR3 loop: CSATPNSGSNINEQFF.

The CDR3 here is CASGWDRGNTIYF. The chain carries TRBV7-2 and TRBJ1-3; the D gene TCRdb calls, TRBD1, cannot be checked with no DNA. CDR3 length: 13 residues. Germline assignment: CDR1 SGHTA and CDR2 FQGNSA.

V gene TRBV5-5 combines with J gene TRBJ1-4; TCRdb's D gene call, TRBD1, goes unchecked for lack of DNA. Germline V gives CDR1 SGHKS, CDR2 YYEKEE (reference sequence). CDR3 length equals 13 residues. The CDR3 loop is CASSLSGGKKLFF.

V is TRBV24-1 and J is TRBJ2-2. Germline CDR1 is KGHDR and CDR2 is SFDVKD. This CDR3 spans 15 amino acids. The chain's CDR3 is CATKQRTENTGELFF.

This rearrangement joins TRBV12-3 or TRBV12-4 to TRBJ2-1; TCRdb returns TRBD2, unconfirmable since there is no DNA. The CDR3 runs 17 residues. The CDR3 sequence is CASSPTSPQRNYNEQFF.

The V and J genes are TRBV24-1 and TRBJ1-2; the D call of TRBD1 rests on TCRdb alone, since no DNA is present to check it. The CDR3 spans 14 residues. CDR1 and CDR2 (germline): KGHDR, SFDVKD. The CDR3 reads CATSDRDSHYGYTF.

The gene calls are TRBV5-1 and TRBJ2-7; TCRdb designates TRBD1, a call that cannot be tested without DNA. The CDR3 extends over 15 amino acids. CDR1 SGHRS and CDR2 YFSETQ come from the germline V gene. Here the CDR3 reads CASSSGPPSGYEQYF.

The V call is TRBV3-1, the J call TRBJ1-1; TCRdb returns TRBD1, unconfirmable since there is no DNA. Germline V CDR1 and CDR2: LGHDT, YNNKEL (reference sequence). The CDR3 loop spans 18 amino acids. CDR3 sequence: CASSQDRRTGEWATEAFF. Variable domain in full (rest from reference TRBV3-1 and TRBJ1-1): DTAVSQTPKYLVTQMGNDKSIKCEQNLGHDTMYWYKQDSKKFLKIMFSYNNKELIINETVPNRFSPKSPDKAHLNLHINSLELGDSAVYFCASSQDRRTGEWATEAFFGQGTRLTVV.